This TCR beta chain derives from a study of cytomegalovirus exposure and HLA in healthy donors. Study-wide context: A subsequent analysis reported that the approximately 120 validation repertoires were produced on the same platform that had also been used for the 666 first-cohort repertoires. Notes on the study in general: Usually a TCR sequence was rare, but some public TCRs were found in many donors.

Measured with immunoSEQ multiplex PCR; TCRdb has only the in-frame clones, and not every one. The sample has tens of thousands of clones; roughly 96% are singletons. On this clone itself: Its specificity is unknown.

This clonotype originated in a woman aged 18-35 years in good health and CMV-seronegative. What was sequenced was PBMCs.

The CDR3 sequence: CASSPSALTDTQYF. For the CDR3, the DNA is TGTGCCAGCTCACCGAGCGCCCTAACAGATACGCAGTATTTT. The rearrangement uses TRBV18 and TRBJ2-3; D uncertain. Trimming left V 3 bases short and J 3 bases short, with 10 bases between. This CDR3 region has 14 residues. The V gene's germline CDR1 is KGHSH and CDR2 LQKENI.